What follows are 15 T cell receptor beta chains derived from one specimen sequenced in a study of blood T cell repertoires in COVID-19. This table comes from immunoSEQ multiplex PCR, and its TCRdb copy is limited to in-frame clones, with some not included. The sample consists of a few hundred thousand clones, 70% to 90% of them appearing once. The sequenced material came from PBMCs or T cells enriched from blood (not recorded which). These TCRs come from a man aged 25-45 years who had recovered from COVID-19.

This clone was picked up one time. This chain links TRBV5-1 with TRBJ1-2; D is possibly TRBD1 (6 bases). V was clipped by 3 bases and J by 1 base, with 28 bases between them. Germline V gene sequence: CDR1 SGHRS, CDR2 YFSETQ. CDR3 size: 20 residues. CDR3 DNA: TGCGCCAGCAGCTATCTTACGATAAAGGACAGATATGAAAATAACTATGGCTACACCTTC. This sequence encodes CASSYLTIKDRYENNYGYTF. Using reference TRBV5-1 and TRBJ1-2 for the parts outside the CDR3, the full variable domain is KAGVTQTPRYLIKTRGQQVTLSCSPISGHRSVSWYQQTPGQGLQFLFEYFSETQRNKGNFPGRFSGRQFSNSRSEMNVSTLELGDSALYLCASSYLTIKDRYENNYGYTFGSGTRLTVV.

The V and J genes are TRBV21-1 and TRBJ1-6; TRBD1 is taken as the D call from the table, unchecked against the DNA. TRBV21-1 is deemed a pseudogene. This CDR3 has 14 amino acids. The CDR3 here is CASTALTGDSPLHF. As DNA, the CDR3 is TGTGCCAGCACGGCCCTGACAGGGGACTCACCCCTCCACTTT.

This sequence joins TRBV7-9 and TRBJ1-4; 8 bases agree with TRBD1. This CDR3 region has 17 residues. With 1 base clipped from V and 3 bases from J, the junction kept 7 bases outside the gene matches. CDR1 and CDR2 (germline): SEHNR, FQNEAQ (reference sequence). The CDR3 DNA follows: TGTGCCAGCAGCTTAGGTGTGACAGGGGTAGCTAATGAAAAACTGTTTTTT. Amino acids: CASSLGVTGVANEKLFF.

The rearrangement links TRBV5-4 to TRBJ1-2; maybe TRBD1 (5 bases). The CDR3 covers 12 residues. Germline CDR1 reads SGHNT; CDR2 reads YYREEE (reference sequence). Between the trimmed V and J ends, which lost 3 bases and 7 bases, there was a span of 10 bases. The CDR3 sequence is CASSSSGIGYTF. CDR3 DNA sequence: TGTGCCAGCAGCTCGTCAGGGATTGGCTACACCTTC.

This chain uses TRBV10-3 with TRBJ2-2; weak D call: TRBD1 (6 bases). This CDR3 comprises 16 residues. Germline-derived CDR1 and CDR2 are ENHRY and SYGVKD. Trimming cost V 5 bases and J 3 bases, with 16 bases left between them. DNA of the CDR3: TGTGCCATCAGTACCTCCGGGACAAGTGACACCGGGGAGCTGTTTTTT. Translation gives CAISTSGTSDTGELFF.

The chain carries TRBV5-4 and TRBJ2-6, with 10 bases lining up with TRBD1. Trimming at V came to 4 bases and at J to 3 bases, leaving 7 bases not matched to a gene. The CDR3 has 17 amino acids. The V gene's germline CDR1 is SGHNT and CDR2 YYREEE (reference sequence). The CDR3 sequence: CASSPGQGLRGANVLTF. For the CDR3, the DNA is TGTGCCAGCAGCCCGGGACAGGGGCTGCGTGGGGCCAACGTCCTGACTTTC. The full variable domain, rest sourced from reference TRBV5-4 and TRBJ2-6, is ETGVTQSPTHLIKTRGQQVTLRCSSQSGHNTVSWYQQALGQGPQFIFQYYREEENGRGNFPPRFSGLQFPNYSSELNVNALELDDSALYLCASSPGQGLRGANVLTFGAGSRLTVL.

This clone appeared a few times. The chain couples TRBV4-1 to TRBJ1-4; 7 positions match TRBD1. Per germline, CDR1 MGHRA and CDR2 YSYEKL. The CDR3 covers 16 residues. After removal of 3 bases from V and 5 bases from J, the junction contained 9 bases not matched to a gene. DNA for the CDR3: TGCGCCAGCAGCCAGGACCCGACAGGGAACAATGAAAAACTGTTTTTT. This gives the protein CASSQDPTGNNEKLFF.

Comments on this clone: One junction end does not reproduce the germline sequence, and a read error may be involved. The chain carries TRBV7-7 and TRBJ2-3; 7 bases are shared with TRBD2. The CDR3 sequence is 15 residues long. Germline lookup yields CDR1 SSHAT and CDR2 FNYEAQ (reference sequence). CDR3 DNA: TGTGCTAGCAGCTTAATCCGGGGGGGCACAGATACGCAGTATTTT. Its protein product is CASSLIRGGTDTQYF.

This chain links TRBV12-3 or TRBV12-4 with TRBJ1-5; possibly TRBD1 for D (6 bases). CDR3 size: 13 residues. V lost 6 bases and J lost 6, with 12 bases in between. Here the CDR3 reads CASSQSQGQPQHF. The CDR3 DNA reads as TGTGCCAGCAGCCAATCACAGGGTCAGCCCCAGCATTTT.

The chain links TRBV7-9 to TRBJ2-1; perhaps TRBD2 as D (5 bases). Between the trimmed V and J ends, which lost 5 bases and 1 base, there was a span of 18 bases. The germline CDR1 and CDR2 sequences are SEHNR and FQNEAQ (reference sequence). The length of the CDR3 is 17 residues. The CDR3 spells CASSEREWLGSYNEQFF. The CDR3 DNA is TGTGCCAGCAGCGAAAGGGAGTGGCTAGGGTCCTACAATGAGCAGTTCTTC. The full variable domain, with the rest looked up from reference TRBV7-9 and TRBJ2-1, is DTGVSQNPRHKITKRGQNVTFRCDPISEHNRLYWYRQTLGQGPEFLTYFQNEAQLEKSRLLSDRFSAERPKGSFSTLEIQRTEQGDSAMYLCASSEREWLGSYNEQFFGPGTRLTVL.

In its sample, this clone was seen once. The CDR3 sequence is CASTPGGDYGYTF. In DNA, the CDR3 is TGTGCCAGCACCCCGGGAGGGGACTATGGCTACACCTTC. The chain is built from TRBV7-3 and TRBJ1-2; a possible D gene is TRBD1 (5 bases). The CDR3 sequence is 13 residues long. V dropped 7 bases and J dropped 3 bases, with 12 bases sitting between them. Looked up from germline, CDR1 is SGHTA and CDR2 is FQGTGA. The full variable domain, completed using reference TRBV7-3 and TRBJ1-2, is GAGVSQTPSNKVTEKGKYVELRCDPISGHTALYWYRQSLGQGPEFLIYFQGTGAADDSGLPNDRFFAVRPEGSVSTLKIQRTERGDSAVYLCASTPGGDYGYTFGSGTRLTVV.

The chain is built from TRBV2 and TRBJ1-4, with D tentatively TRBD1 (5 bases). CDR3 length: 14 residues. With 9 bases removed from V and 8 bases from J, the gap between germline ends came to 19 bases. CDR1 SNHLY and CDR2 FYNNEI come from the germline V gene. The CDR3 DNA reads TGTGCCAGGGATGGGAGCGGGGACGGCGAAAAACTGTTTTTT. This encodes CARDGSGDGEKLFF.

V gene TRBV19 combines with J gene TRBJ1-1; D perhaps matches TRBD1 (5 bases). V was trimmed by 5 bases and J by 5 bases, leaving 15 bases between them. The germline V gene has CDR1 LNHDA and CDR2 SQIVND (reference sequence). The CDR3 is 14 amino acids. The chain's CDR3 is CASSFSRSGTEAFF. DNA for the CDR3: TGTGCCAGTAGTTTCTCGAGGTCAGGGACTGAAGCTTTCTTT.

The gene calls are TRBV7-8 and TRBJ1-5, with D possibly matching TRBD1 (5 bases). The V gene lost 1 base and the J gene lost 5 bases, with 6 bases spanning the gap. Germline V lookup: CDR1 SGHVS, CDR2 FQNEAQ. The CDR3 consists of 13 residues. The DNA for the CDR3 is TGTGCCAGCAGCTTAGGGGGCCATCAGCCCCAGCATTTT. Translation: CASSLGGHQPQHF.

The V call is TRBV6-5, the J call TRBJ2-1, with 8 bases identical to TRBD1. Per germline, CDR1 MNHEY and CDR2 SVGAGI. V was clipped by 4 bases and J by 7 bases; unmatched bases: 9. This CDR3 has 15 amino acids. The CDR3 bases are TGTGCCAGCAGTTTTAACGGACAGGGAACTAATGAGCAGTTCTTC. Amino acid sequence: CASSFNGQGTNEQFF.